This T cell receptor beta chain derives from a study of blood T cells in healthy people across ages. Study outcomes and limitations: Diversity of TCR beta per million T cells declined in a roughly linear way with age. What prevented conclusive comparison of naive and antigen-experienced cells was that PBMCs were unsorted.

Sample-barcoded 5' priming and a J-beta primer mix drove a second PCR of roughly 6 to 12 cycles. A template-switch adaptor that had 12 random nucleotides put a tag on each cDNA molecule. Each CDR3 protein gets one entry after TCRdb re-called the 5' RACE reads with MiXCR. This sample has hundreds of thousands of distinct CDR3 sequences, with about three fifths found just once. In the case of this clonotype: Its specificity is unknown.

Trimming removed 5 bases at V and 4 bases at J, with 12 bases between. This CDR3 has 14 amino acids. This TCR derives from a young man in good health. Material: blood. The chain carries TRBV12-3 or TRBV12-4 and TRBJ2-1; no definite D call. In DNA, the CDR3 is TGTGCCAGCAGTGGGTCCGTGGGGTACAATGAGCAGTTCTTC. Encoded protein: CASSGSVGYNEQFF.